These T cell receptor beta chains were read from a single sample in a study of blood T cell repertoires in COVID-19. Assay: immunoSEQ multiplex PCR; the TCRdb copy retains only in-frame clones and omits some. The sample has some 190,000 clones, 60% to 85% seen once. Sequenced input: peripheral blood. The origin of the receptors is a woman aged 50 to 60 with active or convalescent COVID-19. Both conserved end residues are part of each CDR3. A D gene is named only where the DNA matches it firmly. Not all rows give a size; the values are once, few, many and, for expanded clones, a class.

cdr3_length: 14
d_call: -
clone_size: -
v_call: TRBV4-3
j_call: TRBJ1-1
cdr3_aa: CASSQSSRNTEAFF
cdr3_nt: TGCGCCAGCAGCCAATCTTCCAGGAACACTGAAGCTTTCTTT

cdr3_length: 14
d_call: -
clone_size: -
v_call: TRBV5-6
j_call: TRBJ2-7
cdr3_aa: CASSSRWGTHEQYF
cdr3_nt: TGTGCCAGCAGCTCCCGATGGGGGACACACGAGCAGTACTTC

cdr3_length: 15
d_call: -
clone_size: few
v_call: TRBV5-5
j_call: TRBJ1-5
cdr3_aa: CASSFGADSNQPQHF
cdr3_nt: TGTGCCAGCAGCTTTGGGGCGGATAGCAATCAGCCCCAGCATTTT

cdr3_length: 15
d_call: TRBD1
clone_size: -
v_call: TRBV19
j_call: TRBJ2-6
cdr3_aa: CASLQGTSGANVLTF
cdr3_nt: TGTGCCAGCCTACAGGGGACGTCCGGGGCCAACGTCCTGACTTTC

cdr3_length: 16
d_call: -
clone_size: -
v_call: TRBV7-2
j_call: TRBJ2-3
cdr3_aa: CASSLTADHSTDTQYF
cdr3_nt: TGTGCCAGCAGCCTAACAGCGGACCACAGCACAGATACGCAGTATTTT

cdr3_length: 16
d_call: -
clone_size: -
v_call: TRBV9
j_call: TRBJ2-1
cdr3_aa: CASSVGPTGLSFEQFF
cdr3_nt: TGTGCCAGCAGCGTAGGTCCCACAGGGTTATCATTTGAGCAGTTCTTC

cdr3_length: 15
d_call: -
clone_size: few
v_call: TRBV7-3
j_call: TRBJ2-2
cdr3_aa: CASSPRGGNTGELFF
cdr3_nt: TGTGCCAGCAGCCCACGAGGGGGTAACACCGGGGAGCTGTTTTTT

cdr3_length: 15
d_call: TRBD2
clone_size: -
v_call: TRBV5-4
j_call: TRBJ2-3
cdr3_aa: CASSLGGGATDTQYF
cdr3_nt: TGTGCCAGCAGCTTGGGGGGGGGTGCCACAGATACGCAGTATTTT

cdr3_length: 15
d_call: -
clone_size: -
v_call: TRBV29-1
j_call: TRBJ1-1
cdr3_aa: CSVVGVGGLGTEAFF
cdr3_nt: TGCAGCGTTGTGGGGGTAGGGGGTCTGGGCACTGAAGCTTTCTTT

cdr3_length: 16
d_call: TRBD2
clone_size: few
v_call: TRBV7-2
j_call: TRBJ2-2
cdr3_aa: CASSTGLAGGAGELFF
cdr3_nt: TGTGCCAGCAGCACGGGACTAGCGGGGGGAGCCGGGGAGCTGTTTTTT

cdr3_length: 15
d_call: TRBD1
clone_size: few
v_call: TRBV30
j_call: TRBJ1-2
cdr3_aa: CAWITQTGSIYGYTF
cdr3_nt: TGTGCCTGGATCACCCAGACAGGGTCCATCTATGGCTACACCTTC

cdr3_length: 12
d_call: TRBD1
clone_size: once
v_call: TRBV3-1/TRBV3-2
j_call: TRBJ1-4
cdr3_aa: CASQGEDEKLFF
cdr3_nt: TGTGCCAGTCAGGGGGAAGATGAAAAACTGTTTTTT

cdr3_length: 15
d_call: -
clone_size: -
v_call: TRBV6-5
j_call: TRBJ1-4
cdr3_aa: CASIEWAGRGEKLFF
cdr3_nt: TGTGCCAGCATCGAATGGGCAGGGAGGGGAGAAAAACTGTTTTTT

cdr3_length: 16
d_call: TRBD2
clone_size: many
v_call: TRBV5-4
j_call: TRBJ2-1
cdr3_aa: CASASVSTSGSYEQFF
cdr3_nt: TGTGCCAGCGCATCCGTCTCGACTAGCGGGAGCTATGAGCAGTTCTTC

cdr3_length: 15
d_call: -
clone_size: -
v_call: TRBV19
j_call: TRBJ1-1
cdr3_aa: CASSIPGGVYTEAFF
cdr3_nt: TGTGCCAGTAGTATCCCGGGGGGGGTTTACACTGAAGCTTTCTTT

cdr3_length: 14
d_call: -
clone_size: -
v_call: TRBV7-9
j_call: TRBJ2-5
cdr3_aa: CASSSWGEEETQYF
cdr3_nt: TGTGCCAGCAGCTCTTGGGGGGAAGAAGAGACCCAGTACTTC

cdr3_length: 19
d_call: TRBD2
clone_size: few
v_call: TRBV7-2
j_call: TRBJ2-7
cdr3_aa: CASSLAHGLGGGITYEQYF
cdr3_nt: TGTGCCAGCAGCTTAGCCCACGGGTTGGGCGGGGGGATCACCTACGAGCAGTACTTC

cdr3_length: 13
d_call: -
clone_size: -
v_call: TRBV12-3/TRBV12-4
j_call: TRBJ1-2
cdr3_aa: CASSLPGVRGYTF
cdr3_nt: TGTGCCAGCAGTTTACCGGGGGTGCGGGGCTACACCTTC

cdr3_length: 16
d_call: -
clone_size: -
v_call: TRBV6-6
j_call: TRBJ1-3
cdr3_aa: CASSYDWGRAGNTIYF
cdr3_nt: TGTGCCAGCAGTTACGATTGGGGGCGGGCTGGAAACACCATATATTTT

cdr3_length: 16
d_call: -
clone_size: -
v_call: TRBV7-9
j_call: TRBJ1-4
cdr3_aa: CASSRIGTATNEKLFF
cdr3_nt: TGTGCCAGCAGCCGAATAGGGACTGCAACTAATGAAAAACTGTTTTTT

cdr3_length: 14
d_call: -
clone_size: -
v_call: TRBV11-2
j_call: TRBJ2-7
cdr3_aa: CASSLKGDIYEQYF
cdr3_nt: TGTGCCAGCAGCTTAAAGGGGGATATCTACGAGCAGTACTTC

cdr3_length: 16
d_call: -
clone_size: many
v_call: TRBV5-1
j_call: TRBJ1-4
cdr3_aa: CASSLDGGATNEKLFF
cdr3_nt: TGCGCCAGCAGCTTGGATGGGGGCGCAACTAATGAAAAACTGTTTTTT

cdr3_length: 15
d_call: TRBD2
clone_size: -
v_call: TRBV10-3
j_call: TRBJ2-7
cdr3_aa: CAISEPGLAGNEQYF
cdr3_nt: TGTGCCATCAGTGAGCCGGGACTAGCGGGAAACGAGCAGTACTTC

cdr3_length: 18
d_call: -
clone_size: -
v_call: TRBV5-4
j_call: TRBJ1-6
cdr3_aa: CASSFNRAFGSYNSPLHF
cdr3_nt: TGTGCCAGCAGCTTTAACAGAGCCTTTGGCTCCTATAATTCACCCCTCCACTTT

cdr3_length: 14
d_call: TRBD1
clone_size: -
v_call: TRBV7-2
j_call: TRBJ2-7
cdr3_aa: CASSTLTGSHEQYF
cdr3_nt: TGTGCCAGCAGCACTTTGACAGGGAGCCACGAGCAGTACTTC

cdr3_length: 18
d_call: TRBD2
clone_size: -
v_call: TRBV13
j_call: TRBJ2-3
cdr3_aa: CASSSGLAGAGTTDTQYF
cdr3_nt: TGTGCCAGCAGCTCCGGACTAGCGGGAGCGGGGACCACAGATACGCAGTATTTT

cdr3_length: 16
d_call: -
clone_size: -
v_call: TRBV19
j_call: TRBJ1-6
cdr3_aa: CASSIARRVDDSPLHF
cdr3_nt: TGTGCCAGTAGTATAGCCCGCAGGGTGGATGATTCACCCCTCCACTTT